This T cell receptor (beta chain) was identified during a study (dated by TCRdb to 2015 to 2017). Describing the broader study: The study examined whether tumor-infiltrating Tregs in breast cancer are drawn from blood Tregs or arise in situ by conversion from other CD4+ T cell subsets.

Cells that were CD4+CD25+CD127-/low were isolated as Tregs. Tregs, naive and memory CD4+ T cells from tumor, blood and ipsilateral draining lymph nodes of about five breast cancer patients underwent full-length TCR alpha and beta sequencing. Tumor tissue and lymph nodes obtained from ipsilateral axillary dissection were perfused with PBS, minced and then digested with collagenase I and hyaluronidase. A purity exceeding 90% was confirmed by FACS for the sorted cell populations. Amplification of full-length TCR variable regions was done by 5' RACE PCR using constant-region reverse primers, and this step was followed by semi-nested PCR with Nested Universal Primer A. The ReliaPrep RNA Cell Miniprep System was used to extract total RNA, which was then reverse transcribed into 5'RACE-ready cDNA with the SMARTer RACE 5'/3' Kit. Multiplex adaptors were used to barcode the full-length TCR alpha and beta libraries, which were then sequenced on an Illumina MiSeq. The published analysis was carried out like this. For each of nine subset-tissue groups, sequencing data from the five patients were combined, and the groups were compared by unsupervised clustering of TCR gene usage. The Morisita-Horn index, with shared sequences weighted by their contribution to each repertoire, was used to calculate repertoire similarity. TCRdb applied fastp at Q25 and MiXCR to the public reads, then kept only in-frame beta chains. Under each unique CDR3 protein, matching rows form one entry showing the most common genes and DNA. TCRdb's processing, not the authors' own work, is the source of the V and J calls. The sample table shows fewer than 65,000 distinct CDR3 sequences, and more than 20% are seen once. Clones ranked in the top ten supply roughly 3.2% of the sample.

The research as a whole found: Tumor memory CD4+ T cell TCR gene usage was found to cluster with blood and lymph node memory CD4+ cells and with lymph node naive CD4+ cells. The validation in the larger cohort was limited to a single TCR beta V-J rearrangement instead of whole repertoires. The TCR alpha and beta sequences of tumor-infiltrating Tregs showed the greatest overlap with tumor naive CD4+ T cells, followed by blood naive CD4+ T cells.

To note about this clonotype: Its cognate antigen has yet to be identified. Per-base qualities were not stored, and no clone one base away is much larger.

Sequencing was performed on tumor-infiltrating Tregs sorted from the breast tumor. The TCR was taken from a female donor with breast cancer.

The encoded CDR3 is CASRVQGSNNEQFF. The nucleotide sequence reads TGCGCCAGCCGCGTACAGGGCTCAAACAATGAGCAGTTCTTC. This receptor chain uses TRBV5-1 and TRBJ2-1; the D gene is possibly TRBD1, with 6 bases matching. The germline V gene gives CDR1 as SGHRS and CDR2 as YFSETQ. V drops 7 bases and J drops 5 bases, leaving 16 bases in between. The CDR3 spans 14 residues, from the cysteine through the phenylalanine. Only the CDR3 part of the read is kept: 42 bases, read in frame from the first base.